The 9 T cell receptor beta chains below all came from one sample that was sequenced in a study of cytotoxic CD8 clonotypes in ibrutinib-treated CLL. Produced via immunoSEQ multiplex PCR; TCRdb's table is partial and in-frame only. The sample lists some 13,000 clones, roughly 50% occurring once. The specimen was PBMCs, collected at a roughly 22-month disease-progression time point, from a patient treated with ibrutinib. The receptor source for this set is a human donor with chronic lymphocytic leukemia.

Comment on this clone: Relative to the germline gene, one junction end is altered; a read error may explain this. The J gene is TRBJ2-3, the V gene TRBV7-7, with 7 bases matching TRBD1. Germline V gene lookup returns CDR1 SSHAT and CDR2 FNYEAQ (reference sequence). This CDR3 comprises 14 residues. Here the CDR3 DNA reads TGTGCTAGCAGCTCGGGGACAGTCACAGATACGCAGTATTTT. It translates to CASSSGTVTDTQYF.

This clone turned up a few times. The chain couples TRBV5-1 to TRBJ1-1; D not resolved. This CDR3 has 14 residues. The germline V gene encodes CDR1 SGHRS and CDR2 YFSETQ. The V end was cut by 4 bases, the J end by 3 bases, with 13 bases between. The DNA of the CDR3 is TGCGCCAGCAGCCCCTGGAGGGAGGACACTGAAGCTTTCTTT. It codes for CASSPWREDTEAFF.

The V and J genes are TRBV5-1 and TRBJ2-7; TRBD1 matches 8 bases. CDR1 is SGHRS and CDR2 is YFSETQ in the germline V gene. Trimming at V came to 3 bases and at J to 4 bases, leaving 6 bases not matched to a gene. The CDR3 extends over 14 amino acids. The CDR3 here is CASSWGTGSYEQYF. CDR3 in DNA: TGCGCCAGCAGCTGGGGGACAGGCTCTTACGAGCAGTACTTC.

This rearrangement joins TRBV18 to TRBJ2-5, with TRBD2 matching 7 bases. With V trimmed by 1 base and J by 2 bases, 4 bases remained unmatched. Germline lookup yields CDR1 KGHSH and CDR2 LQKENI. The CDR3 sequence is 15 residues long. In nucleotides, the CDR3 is TGTGCCAGCTCACCACAAGCGGGGAATCAAGAGACCCAGTACTTC. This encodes CASSPQAGNQETQYF.

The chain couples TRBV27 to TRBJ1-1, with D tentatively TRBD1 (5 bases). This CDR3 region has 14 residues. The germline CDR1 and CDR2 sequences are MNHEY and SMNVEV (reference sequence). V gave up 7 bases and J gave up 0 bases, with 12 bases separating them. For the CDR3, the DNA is TGTGCCAGCATCAAGGGGCCCATGAACACTGAAGCTTTCTTT. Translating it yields CASIKGPMNTEAFF.

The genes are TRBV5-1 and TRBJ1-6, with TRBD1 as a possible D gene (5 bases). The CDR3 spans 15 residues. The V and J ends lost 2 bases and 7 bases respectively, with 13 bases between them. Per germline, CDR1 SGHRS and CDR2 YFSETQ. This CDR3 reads CASSFGGMQNSPLHF. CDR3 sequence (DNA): TGCGCCAGCAGCTTCGGGGGTATGCAGAATTCACCCCTCCACTTT.

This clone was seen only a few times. CDR3 in amino acids: CASSDKSGWSEKLFF. CDR3 bases: TGTGCCAGCAGTGATAAGAGTGGGTGGAGTGAAAAACTGTTTTTT. The chain recombines TRBV7-9 with TRBJ1-4; D is unresolved. The CDR3 loop spans 15 amino acids. Trimming took 6 bases from V and 7 from J, leaving 18 bases between them. Germline CDR1 and CDR2: SEHNR and FQNEAQ (reference sequence).

CDR3 loop: CASSQDHSSYEQYF. As DNA, the CDR3 is TGTGCCAGCAGCCAAGACCACAGCTCCTACGAGCAGTACTTC. This chain uses TRBV4-2 with TRBJ2-7; D is uncertain. Trimming removed 0 bases from V and 0 bases from J, with 6 bases in between. CDR3 length: 14 amino acids. Germline V gene sequence: CDR1 LGHNA, CDR2 YNFKEQ.

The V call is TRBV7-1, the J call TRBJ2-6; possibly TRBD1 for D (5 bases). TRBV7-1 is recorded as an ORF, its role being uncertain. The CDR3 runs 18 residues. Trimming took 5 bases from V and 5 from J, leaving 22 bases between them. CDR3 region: CASSMERRGQSRANVLTF. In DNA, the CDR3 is TGTGCCAGCAGCATGGAACGTCGAGGACAAAGTCGGGCCAACGTCCTGACTTTC.